This T cell receptor beta chain was recorded in a study of Ad26.COV2.S vaccination and SARS-CoV-2 variants. Germline trimming cut 4 bases from V and 3 bases from J; bases unmatched to any gene: 7. CDR1 is MNHEY and CDR2 is SVGAGI in the germline V gene. The CDR3 is 15 amino acids. Study-level findings and limits: Total T cell responses were possibly underestimated by TCR breadth and depth analyses.

This clone was observed a few times. The target antigen is unknown. Indicated treatment: about 20 received Ad26.COV2.S at low or high dose, single or two shots; roughly five received placebo; per-sample allocation not given. Vaccine and placebo recipients were sampled on day 63 after the first injection. Sequenced by immunoSEQ multiplex PCR; TCRdb stores in-frame clones only, minus some. Of about 280,000 clones listed, about 87% are singletons. Material: peripheral blood, obtained in a trial of Ad26.COV2.S vaccine versus placebo. This receptor was obtained from a person between 18 and 60 years old who received the Ad26.COV2.S COVID-19 vaccine or a placebo. The chain carries TRBV6-5 and TRBJ1-1, with 8 positions matching TRBD1. CDR3 coding DNA: TGTGCCAGCAGTTCGGACAGGGATTGGGACACTGAAGCTTTCTTT. It codes for CASSSDRDWDTEAFF.